This TCR beta chain was sequenced during a study of identifying expanded T cells in peripheral blood. No infections or other immune events were documented during collection. This table comes from immunoSEQ multiplex PCR, and its TCRdb copy is limited to in-frame clones, with some not included. Of around 100,000 clones in the sample, 85% to 90% were seen once. Overall study findings and caveats: Variance in clone template counts between two-week samples significantly increased with total template count across all healthy donors.

Comment on this clone: What it recognizes is unknown.

The CDR3 spans 15 residues. V lost 5 bases to trimming and J lost 0 bases, with 14 bases between them. CDR1 is SNHLY, CDR2 FYNNEI, per germline. The sample was blood. V usage is TRBV2 and J usage is TRBJ2-7, with D unresolved. This receptor was obtained from a person aged 18-69 years in good health. The CDR3 reads CASSLPPSSSYEQYF. CDR3 sequence (DNA): TGTGCCAGCAGTTTGCCGCCATCTAGCTCCTACGAGCAGTACTTC.